This T cell receptor (beta chain) was captured in a study of CD8 T cells in Susac syndrome. Random-hexamer reverse transcription was applied to roughly 0.5 to 1 ug RNA. TCRdb re-analysed the immunoSEQ multiplex PCR reads in MiXCR, keeping a single row per CDR3 protein. This table has approximately 160,000 distinct CDR3 sequences, about 94% appearing once. The origin of this receptor is a human donor in good health. The sample taken for sequencing was CD4+ T cells from PBMCs.

The CDR3 DNA reads TGTGCCAGCAGCTTAAGAGTTGGCTCCTATGGCTACACCTTC. Residues: CASSLRVGSYGYTF. The chain combines TRBV7-6 with TRBJ1-2; D not certain. Germline V gene data show CDR1 as SGHVS and CDR2 as FNYEAQ. CDR3 length: 14 amino acids. V was shortened by 2 bases and J by 4 bases, with 11 bases between the two germline ends.